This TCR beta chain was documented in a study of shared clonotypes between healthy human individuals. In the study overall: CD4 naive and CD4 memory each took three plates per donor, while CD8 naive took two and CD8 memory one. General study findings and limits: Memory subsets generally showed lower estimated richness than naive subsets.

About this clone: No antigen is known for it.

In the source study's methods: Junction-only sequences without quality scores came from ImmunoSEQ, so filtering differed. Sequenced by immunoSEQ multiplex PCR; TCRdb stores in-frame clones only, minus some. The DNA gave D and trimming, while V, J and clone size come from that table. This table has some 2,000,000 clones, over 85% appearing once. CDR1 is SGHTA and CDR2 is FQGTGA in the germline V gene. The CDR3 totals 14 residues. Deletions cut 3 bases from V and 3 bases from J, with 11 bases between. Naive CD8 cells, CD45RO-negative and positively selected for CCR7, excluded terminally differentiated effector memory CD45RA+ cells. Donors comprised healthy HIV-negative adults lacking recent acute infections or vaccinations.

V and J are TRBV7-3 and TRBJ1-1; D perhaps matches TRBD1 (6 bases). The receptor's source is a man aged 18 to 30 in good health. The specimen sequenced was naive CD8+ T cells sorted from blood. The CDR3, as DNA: TGTGCCAGCAGCTTCGACCCAGGGGACACTGAAGCTTTCTTT. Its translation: CASSFDPGDTEAFF.